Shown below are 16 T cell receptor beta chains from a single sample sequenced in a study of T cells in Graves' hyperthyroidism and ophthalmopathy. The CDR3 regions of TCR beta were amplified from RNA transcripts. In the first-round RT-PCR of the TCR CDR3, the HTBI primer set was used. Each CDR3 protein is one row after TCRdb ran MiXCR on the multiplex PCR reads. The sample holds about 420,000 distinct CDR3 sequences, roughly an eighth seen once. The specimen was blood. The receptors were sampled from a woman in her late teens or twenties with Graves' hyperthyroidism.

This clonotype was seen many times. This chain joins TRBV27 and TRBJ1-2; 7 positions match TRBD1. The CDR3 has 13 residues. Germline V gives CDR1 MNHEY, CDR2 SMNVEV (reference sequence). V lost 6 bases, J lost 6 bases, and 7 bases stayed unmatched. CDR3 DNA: TGTGCCAGCAGCTGGGACAGCGGGGATGGCTACACCTTC. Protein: CASSWDSGDGYTF.

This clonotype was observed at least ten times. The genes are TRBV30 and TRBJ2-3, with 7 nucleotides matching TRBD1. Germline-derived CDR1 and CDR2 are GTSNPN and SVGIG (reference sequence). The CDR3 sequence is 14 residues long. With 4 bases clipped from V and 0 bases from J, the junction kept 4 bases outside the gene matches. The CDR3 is CAWMGDSSTDTQYF. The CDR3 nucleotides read TGTGCCTGGATGGGGGACAGTAGCACAGATACGCAGTATTTT.

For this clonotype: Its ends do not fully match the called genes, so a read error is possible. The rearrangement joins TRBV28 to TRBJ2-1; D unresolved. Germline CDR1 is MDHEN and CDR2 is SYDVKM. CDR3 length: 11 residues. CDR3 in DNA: TGTGCCAGCAGTCGTTACAATGGGCAGTTCTTC. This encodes CASSRYNGQFF. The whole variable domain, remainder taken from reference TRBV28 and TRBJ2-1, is DVKVTQSSRYLVKRTGEKVFLECVQDMDHENMFWYRQDPGLGLRLIYFSYDVKMKEKGDIPEGYSVSREKKERFSLILESASTNQTSMYLCASSRYNGQFFGPGTRLTVL.

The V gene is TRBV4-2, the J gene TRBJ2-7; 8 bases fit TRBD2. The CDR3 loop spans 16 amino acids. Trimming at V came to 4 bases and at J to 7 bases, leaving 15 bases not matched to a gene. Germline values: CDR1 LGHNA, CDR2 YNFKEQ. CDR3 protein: CASSRETTRLAWEQYF. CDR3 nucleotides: TGTGCCAGCAGCCGAGAGACAACCCGACTAGCGTGGGAGCAGTACTTC.

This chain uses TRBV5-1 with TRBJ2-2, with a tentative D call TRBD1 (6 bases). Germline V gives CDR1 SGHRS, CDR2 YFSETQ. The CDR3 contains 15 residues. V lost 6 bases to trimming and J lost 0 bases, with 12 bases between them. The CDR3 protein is CASKAGTPNTGELFF. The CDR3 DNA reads TGCGCCAGCAAGGCCGGGACACCGAACACCGGGGAGCTGTTTTTT.

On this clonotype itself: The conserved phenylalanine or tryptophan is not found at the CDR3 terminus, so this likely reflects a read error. The CDR3 DNA is TGCAGTGCACATGACACGTGGGGCACAGATACGCAGTATTCT. Translating it yields CSAHDTWGTDTQYS. The J gene is TRBJ2-3, the V gene TRBV20-1; no reliable D call. Germline V gene lookup returns CDR1 DFQATT and CDR2 SNEGSKA (reference sequence). The CDR3 runs 14 residues. The V end lost 6 bases, the J end lost 1 base, and 14 bases lay between the germline ends.

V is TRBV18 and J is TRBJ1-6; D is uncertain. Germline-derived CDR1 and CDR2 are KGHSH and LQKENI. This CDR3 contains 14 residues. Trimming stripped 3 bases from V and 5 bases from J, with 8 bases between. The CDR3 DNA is TGTGCCAGCTCACCCTCCGCGAATAATTCACCCCTCCACTTT. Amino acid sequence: CASSPSANNSPLHF.

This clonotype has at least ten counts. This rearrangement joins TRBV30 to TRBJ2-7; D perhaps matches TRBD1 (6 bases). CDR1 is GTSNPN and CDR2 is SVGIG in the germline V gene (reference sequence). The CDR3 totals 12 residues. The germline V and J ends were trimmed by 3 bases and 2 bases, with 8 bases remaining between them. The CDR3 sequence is CAWRQGTYEQYF. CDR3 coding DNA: TGTGCCTGGAGACAGGGAACCTACGAGCAGTACTTC.

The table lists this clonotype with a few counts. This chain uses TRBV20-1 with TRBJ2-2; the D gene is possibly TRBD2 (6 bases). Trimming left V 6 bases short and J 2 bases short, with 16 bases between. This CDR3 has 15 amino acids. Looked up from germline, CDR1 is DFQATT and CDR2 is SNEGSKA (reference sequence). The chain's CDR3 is CSARRGGVNTGELFF. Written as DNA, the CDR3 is TGCAGTGCCCGTCGGGGCGGGGTAAACACCGGGGAGCTGTTTTTT.

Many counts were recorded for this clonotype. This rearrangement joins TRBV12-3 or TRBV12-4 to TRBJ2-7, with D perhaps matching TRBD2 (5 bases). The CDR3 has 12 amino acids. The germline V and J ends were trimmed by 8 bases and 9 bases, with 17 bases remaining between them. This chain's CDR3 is CASGPGLAGQYF. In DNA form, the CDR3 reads TGTGCCAGCGGACCCGGACTGGCAGGGCAGTACTTC.

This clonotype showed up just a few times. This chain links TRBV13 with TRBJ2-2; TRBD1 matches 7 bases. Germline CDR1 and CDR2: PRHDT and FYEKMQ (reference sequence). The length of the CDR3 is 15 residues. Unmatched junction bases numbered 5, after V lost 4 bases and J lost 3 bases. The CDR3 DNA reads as TGTGCCAGCAGCTCAGGGACAGAAGACACCGGGGAGCTGTTTTTT. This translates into CASSSGTEDTGELFF.

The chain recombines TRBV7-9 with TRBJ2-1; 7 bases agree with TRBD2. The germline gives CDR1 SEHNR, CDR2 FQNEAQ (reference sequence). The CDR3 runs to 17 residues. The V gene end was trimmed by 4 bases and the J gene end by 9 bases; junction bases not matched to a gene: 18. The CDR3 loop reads CASSSYARGGAVAEQFF. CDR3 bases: TGTGCCAGCAGCTCATATGCGCGGGGAGGGGCTGTCGCTGAGCAGTTCTTC.

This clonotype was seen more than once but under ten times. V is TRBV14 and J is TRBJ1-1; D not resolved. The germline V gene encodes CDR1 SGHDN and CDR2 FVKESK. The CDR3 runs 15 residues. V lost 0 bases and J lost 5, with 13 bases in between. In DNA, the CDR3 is TGTGCCAGCAGCCAAGATATAGGGAGTTGGACTGAAGCTTTCTTT. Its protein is CASSQDIGSWTEAFF. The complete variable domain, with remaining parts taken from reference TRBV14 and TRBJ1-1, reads EAGVTQFPSHSVIEKGQTVTLRCDPISGHDNLYWYRRVMGKEIKFLLHFVKESKQDESGMPNNRFLAERTGGTYSTLKVQPAELEDSGVYFCASSQDIGSWTEAFFGQGTRLTVV.

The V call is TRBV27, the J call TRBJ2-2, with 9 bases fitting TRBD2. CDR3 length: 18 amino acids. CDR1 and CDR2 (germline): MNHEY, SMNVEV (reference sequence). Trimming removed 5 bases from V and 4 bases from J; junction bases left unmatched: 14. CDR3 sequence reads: CASSASRLAGGGTGELFF. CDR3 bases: TGTGCCAGCAGTGCCAGCCGGCTGGCGGGAGGGGGCACCGGGGAGCTGTTTTTT.

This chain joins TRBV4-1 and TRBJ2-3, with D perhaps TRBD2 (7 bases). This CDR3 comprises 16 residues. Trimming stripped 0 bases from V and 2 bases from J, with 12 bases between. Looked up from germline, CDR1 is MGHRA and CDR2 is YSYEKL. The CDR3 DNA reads TGCGCCAGCAGCCAAGAGCGGGGGCCCTACACAGATACGCAGTATTTT. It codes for CASSQERGPYTDTQYF.

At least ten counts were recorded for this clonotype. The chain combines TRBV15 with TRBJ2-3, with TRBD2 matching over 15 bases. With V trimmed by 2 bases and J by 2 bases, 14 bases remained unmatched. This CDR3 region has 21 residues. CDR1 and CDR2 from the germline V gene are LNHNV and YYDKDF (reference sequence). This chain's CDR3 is CATSRPMPGLAGGEHTDTQYF. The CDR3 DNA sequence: TGTGCCACCAGCAGACCTATGCCGGGACTAGCGGGAGGAGAACACACAGATACGCAGTATTTT.